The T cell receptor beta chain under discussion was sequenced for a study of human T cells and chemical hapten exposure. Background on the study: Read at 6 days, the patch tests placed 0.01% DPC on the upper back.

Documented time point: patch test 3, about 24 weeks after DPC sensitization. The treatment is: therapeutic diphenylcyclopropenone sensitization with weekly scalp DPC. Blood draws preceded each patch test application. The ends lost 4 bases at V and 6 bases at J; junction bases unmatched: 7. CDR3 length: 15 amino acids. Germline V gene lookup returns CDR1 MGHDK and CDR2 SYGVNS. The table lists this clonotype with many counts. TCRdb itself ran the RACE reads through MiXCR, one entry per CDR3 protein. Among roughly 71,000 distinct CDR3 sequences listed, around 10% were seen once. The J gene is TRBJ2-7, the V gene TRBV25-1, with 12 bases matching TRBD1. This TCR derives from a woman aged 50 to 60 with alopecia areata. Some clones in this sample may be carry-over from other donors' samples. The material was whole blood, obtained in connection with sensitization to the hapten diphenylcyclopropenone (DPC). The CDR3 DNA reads TGTGCCAGCAGTGCCACGGGACAGGGGGCTGGCGAGCAGTACTTC. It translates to CASSATGQGAGEQYF.